The rows below give T cell receptor beta chains drawn from one sample of a study of shared clonotypes between healthy human individuals. Assay used: immunoSEQ multiplex PCR; TCRdb lists only in-frame clones, some missing. Here the sample spans roughly 2.4 million clones, 90% to 96% being singletons. Source material: naive CD4+ T cells sorted from blood. Receptors were obtained from a man younger than 35 in good health. CDR3s include the opening cysteine and the closing phenylalanine or tryptophan.

v_gene: TRBV12-5
j_gene: TRBJ2-7
CDR3aa: CASAFDRAYEQYF

v_gene: TRBV7-9
j_gene: TRBJ1-2
CDR3aa: CASTPRQPTNYGYTF

v_gene: TRBV5-1
j_gene: TRBJ1-4
CDR3aa: CASSGQGQGNEKLFF

v_gene: TRBV10-3
j_gene: TRBJ1-1
CDR3aa: CAISDLVGGSDTEAFF

v_gene: TRBV6-1
j_gene: TRBJ2-7
CDR3aa: CASSAVGQGVYEQYF

v_gene: TRBV5-6
j_gene: TRBJ2-3
CDR3aa: CASSPGTGERTDTQYF

v_gene: TRBV10-3
j_gene: TRBJ1-2
CDR3aa: CAISSGYGYTF

v_gene: TRBV6-5
j_gene: TRBJ2-2
CDR3aa: CASRRETGELFF

v_gene: TRBV6-1
j_gene: TRBJ2-7
CDR3aa: CASSERQVGPGEQYF

v_gene: TRBV29-1
j_gene: TRBJ2-2
CDR3aa: CSVGLANTGELFF

v_gene: TRBV29-1
j_gene: TRBJ2-3
CDR3aa: CSVPRRGDTQYF

v_gene: TRBV10-3
j_gene: TRBJ2-1
CDR3aa: CAISETGTGSKYNEQFF

v_gene: TRBV6-5
j_gene: TRBJ1-5
CDR3aa: CASSYSFLSNQPQHF

v_gene: TRBV7-2
j_gene: TRBJ1-1
CDR3aa: CASSFVNTEAFF

v_gene: TRBV7-8
j_gene: TRBJ1-1
CDR3aa: CASCPRGGTEAFF

v_gene: TRBV30
j_gene: TRBJ1-6
CDR3aa: CAWSVSSYNSPLHF

v_gene: TRBV5-8
j_gene: TRBJ2-7
CDR3aa: CASSPGQAAYEQYF

v_gene: TRBV29-1
j_gene: TRBJ1-2
CDR3aa: CSVVQVYGYTF

v_gene: TRBV7-2
j_gene: TRBJ2-4
CDR3aa: CASSLTAGGAAKNIQYF

v_gene: TRBV7-2
j_gene: TRBJ2-3
CDR3aa: CASSLEGTDTQYF

v_gene: TRBV27
j_gene: TRBJ2-7
CDR3aa: CASSPLAGLPTYEQYF

v_gene: TRBV7-2
j_gene: TRBJ1-1
CDR3aa: CASSFGQGEAFF

v_gene: TRBV7-3
j_gene: TRBJ2-7
CDR3aa: CASSLTQGAEQYF

v_gene: TRBV30
j_gene: TRBJ1-3
CDR3aa: CAWRVRQQKTISGNTIYF